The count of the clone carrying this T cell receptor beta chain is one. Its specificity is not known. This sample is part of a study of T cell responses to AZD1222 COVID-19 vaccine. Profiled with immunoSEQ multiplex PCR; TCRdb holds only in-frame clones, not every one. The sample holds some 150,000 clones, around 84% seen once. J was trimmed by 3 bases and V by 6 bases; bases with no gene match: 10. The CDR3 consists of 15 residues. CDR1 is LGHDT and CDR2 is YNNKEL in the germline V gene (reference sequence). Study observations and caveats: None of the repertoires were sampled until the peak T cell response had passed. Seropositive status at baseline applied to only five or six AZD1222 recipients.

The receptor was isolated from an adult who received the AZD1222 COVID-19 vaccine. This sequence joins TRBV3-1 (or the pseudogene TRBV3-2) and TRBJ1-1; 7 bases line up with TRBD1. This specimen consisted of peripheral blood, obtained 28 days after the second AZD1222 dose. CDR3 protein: CASRGGGGRDTEAFF. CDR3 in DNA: TGTGCCAGCAGAGGGGGAGGGGGCCGGGACACTGAAGCTTTCTTT.